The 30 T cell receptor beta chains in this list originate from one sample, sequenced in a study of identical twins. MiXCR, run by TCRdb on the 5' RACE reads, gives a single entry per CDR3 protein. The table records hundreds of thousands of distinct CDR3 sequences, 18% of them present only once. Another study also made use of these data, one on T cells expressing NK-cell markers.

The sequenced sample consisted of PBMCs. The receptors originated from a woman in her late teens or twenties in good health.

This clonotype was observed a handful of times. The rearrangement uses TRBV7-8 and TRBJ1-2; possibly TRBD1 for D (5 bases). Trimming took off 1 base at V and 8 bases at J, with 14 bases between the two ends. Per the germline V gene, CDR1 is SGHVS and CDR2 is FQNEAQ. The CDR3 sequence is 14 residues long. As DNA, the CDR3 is TGTGCCAGCAGCTTAGGCCGGGACTTAAGCGGCTACACCTTC. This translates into CASSLGRDLSGYTF. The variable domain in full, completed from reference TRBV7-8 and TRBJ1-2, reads GAGVSQSPRYKVAKRGQDVALRCDPISGHVSLFWYQQALGQGPEFLTYFQNEAQLDKSGLPSDRFFAERPEGSVSTLKIQRTQQEDSAVYLCASSLGRDLSGYTFGSGTRLTVV.

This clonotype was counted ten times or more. This CDR3 is CASSLTPSSGTYNEQFF. Here the CDR3 DNA reads TGTGCCAGCAGCCTGACCCCTTCTAGCGGAACCTACAATGAGCAGTTCTTC. The V gene is TRBV7-2, the J gene TRBJ2-1; TRBD2 aligns across 7 bases. The germline V gene has CDR1 SGHTA and CDR2 FQGNSA. The CDR3 has 17 amino acids. Losses at the gene ends were 5 bases for V and 2 bases for J; bases not matched to a gene: 12.

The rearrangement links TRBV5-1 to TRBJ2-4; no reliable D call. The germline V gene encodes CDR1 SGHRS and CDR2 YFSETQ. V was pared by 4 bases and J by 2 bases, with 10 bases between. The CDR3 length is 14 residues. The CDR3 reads CASSPGPTKNIQYF. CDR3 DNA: TGCGCCAGCAGCCCCGGACCGACCAAAAACATTCAGTACTTC. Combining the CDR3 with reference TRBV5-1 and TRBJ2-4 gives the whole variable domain KAGVTQTPRYLIKTRGQQVTLSCSPISGHRSVSWYQQTPGQGLQFLFEYFSETQRNKGNFPGRFSGRQFSNSRSEMNVSTLELGDSALYLCASSPGPTKNIQYFGAGTRLSVL.

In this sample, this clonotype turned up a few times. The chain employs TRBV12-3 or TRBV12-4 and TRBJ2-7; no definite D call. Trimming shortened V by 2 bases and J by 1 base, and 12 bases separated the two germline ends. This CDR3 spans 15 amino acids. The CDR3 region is CASSLIWGFSYEQYF. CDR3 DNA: TGTGCCAGCAGTTTAATCTGGGGTTTTTCCTACGAGCAGTACTTC.

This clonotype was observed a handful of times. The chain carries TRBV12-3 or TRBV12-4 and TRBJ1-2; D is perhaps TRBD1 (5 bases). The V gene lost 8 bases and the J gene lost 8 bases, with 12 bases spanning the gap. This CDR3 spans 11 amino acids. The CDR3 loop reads CASEGKEGYTF. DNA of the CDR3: TGTGCCAGCGAGGGGAAGGAAGGCTACACCTTC.

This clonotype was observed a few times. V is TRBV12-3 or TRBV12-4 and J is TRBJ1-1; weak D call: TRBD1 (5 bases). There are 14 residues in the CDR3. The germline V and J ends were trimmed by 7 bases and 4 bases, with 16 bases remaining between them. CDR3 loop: CASKLQELSTEAFF. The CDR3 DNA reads TGTGCCAGCAAGTTACAGGAGTTGAGCACTGAAGCTTTCTTT.

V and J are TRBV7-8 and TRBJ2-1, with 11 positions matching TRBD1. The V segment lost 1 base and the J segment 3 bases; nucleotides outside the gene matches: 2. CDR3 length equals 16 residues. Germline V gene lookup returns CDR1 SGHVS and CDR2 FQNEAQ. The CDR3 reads CASSLGTGGGYNEQFF. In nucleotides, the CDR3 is TGTGCCAGCAGCTTAGGGACAGGGGGCGGCTACAATGAGCAGTTCTTC.

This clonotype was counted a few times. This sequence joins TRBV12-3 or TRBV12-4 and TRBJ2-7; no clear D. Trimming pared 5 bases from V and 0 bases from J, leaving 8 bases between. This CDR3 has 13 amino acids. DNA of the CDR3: TGTGCCAGCAGTCAGGAGTTCTCCTACGAGCAGTACTTC. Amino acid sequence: CASSQEFSYEQYF.

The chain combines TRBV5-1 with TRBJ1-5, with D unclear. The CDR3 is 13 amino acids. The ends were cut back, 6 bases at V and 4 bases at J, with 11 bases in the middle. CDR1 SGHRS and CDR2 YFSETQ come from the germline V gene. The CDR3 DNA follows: TGCGCCAGCAACTTTAGAGGAAATCAGCCCCAGCATTTT. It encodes CASNFRGNQPQHF. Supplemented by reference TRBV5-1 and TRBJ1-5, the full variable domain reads KAGVTQTPRYLIKTRGQQVTLSCSPISGHRSVSWYQQTPGQGLQFLFEYFSETQRNKGNFPGRFSGRQFSNSRSEMNVSTLELGDSALYLCASNFRGNQPQHFGDGTRLSIL.

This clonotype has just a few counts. The DNA for the CDR3 is TGTGCCAGCAGCCACACTAGCGGGACGCGCTACGAGCAGTACTTC. Residues: CASSHTSGTRYEQYF. This chain links TRBV7-9 with TRBJ2-7, with TRBD2 identical over 10 bases. Germline CDR1 and CDR2: SEHNR and FQNEAQ (reference sequence). The CDR3 contains 15 residues. J gave up 3 bases and V 5 bases, and 7 bases lay outside the gene matches.

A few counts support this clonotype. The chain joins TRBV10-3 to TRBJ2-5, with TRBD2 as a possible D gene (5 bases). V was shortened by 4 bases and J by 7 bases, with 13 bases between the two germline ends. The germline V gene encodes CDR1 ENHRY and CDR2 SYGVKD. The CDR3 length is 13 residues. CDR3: CAISGIDEGTQYF. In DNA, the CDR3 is TGTGCCATCAGTGGAATTGACGAGGGGACCCAGTACTTC.

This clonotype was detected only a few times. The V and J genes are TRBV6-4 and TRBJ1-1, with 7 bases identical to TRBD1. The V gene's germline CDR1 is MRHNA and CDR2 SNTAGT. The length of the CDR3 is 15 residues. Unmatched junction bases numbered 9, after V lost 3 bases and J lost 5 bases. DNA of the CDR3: TGTGCCAGCAGTGATAGGGAGGACAGGCGAACTGAAGCTTTCTTT. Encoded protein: CASSDREDRRTEAFF.

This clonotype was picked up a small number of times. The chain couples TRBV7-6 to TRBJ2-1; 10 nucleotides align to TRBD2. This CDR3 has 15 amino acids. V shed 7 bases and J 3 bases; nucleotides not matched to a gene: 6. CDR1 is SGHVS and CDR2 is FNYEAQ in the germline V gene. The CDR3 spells CASTLSSGGYNEQFF. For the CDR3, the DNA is TGTGCCAGCACCCTCTCTAGCGGGGGCTACAATGAGCAGTTCTTC.

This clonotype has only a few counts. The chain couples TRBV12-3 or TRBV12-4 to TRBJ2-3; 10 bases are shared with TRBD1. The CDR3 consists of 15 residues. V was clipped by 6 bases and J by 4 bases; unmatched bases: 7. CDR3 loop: CASRPTGGSADTQYF. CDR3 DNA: TGTGCCAGCAGGCCGACAGGGGGCTCAGCAGATACGCAGTATTTT.

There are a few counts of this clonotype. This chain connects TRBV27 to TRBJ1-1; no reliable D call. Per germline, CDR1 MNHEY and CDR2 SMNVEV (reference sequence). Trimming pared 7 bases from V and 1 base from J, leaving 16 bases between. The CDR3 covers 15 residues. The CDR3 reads CASNAFKIGNTEAFF. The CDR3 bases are TGTGCCAGCAACGCTTTCAAGATCGGGAACACTGAAGCTTTCTTT.

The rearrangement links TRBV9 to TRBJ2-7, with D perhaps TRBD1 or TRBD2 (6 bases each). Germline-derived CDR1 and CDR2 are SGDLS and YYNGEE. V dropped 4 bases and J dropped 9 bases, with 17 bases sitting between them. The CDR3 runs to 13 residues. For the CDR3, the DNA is TGTGCCAGCAGCCCGGGGGCGGCGGAAGGGCAGTACTTC. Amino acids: CASSPGAAEGQYF.

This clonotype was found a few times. The CDR3, as DNA: TGTGCCATCAGAGATTTAGCGGTTTCATACAATGAGCAGTTCTTC. Residues: CAIRDLAVSYNEQFF. V gene TRBV10-3 combines with J gene TRBJ2-1, with D perhaps matching TRBD2 (6 bases). Germline V gives CDR1 ENHRY, CDR2 SYGVKD. The CDR3 contains 15 residues. With 6 bases removed from V and 4 bases from J, the gap between germline ends came to 16 bases.

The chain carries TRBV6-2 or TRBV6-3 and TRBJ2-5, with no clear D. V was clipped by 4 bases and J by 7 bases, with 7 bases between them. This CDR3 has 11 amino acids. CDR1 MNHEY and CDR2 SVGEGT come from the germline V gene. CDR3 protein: CASSWVGTQYF. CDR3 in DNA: TGTGCCAGCAGTTGGGTAGGGACCCAGTACTTC.

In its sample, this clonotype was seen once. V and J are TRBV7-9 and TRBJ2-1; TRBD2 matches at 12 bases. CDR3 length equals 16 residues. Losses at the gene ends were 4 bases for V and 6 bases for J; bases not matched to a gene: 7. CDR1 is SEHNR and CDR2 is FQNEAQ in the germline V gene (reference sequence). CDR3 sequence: CASSSRTSGKSNEQFF. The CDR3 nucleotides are TGTGCCAGCAGCTCCCGGACTAGCGGGAAAAGCAATGAGCAGTTCTTC.

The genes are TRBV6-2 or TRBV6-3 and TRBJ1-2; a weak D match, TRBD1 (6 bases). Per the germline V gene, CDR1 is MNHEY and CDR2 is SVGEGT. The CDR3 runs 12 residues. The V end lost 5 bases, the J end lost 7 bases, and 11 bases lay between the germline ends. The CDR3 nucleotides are TGTGCCAGCAGTACGGGGGGCGTTGGCTACACCTTC. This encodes CASSTGGVGYTF.

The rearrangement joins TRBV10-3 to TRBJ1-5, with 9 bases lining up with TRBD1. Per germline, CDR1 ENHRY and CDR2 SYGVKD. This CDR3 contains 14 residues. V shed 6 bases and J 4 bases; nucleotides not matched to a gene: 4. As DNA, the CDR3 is TGTGCCATCAGGGATGGACAGGGGAATCAGCCCCAGCATTTT. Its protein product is CAIRDGQGNQPQHF.

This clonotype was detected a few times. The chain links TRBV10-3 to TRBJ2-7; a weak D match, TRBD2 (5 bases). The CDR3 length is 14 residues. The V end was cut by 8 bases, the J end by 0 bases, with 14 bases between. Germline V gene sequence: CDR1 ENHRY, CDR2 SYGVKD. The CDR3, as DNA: TGTGCCATCCAACTAGAGGTAGGCTCCTACGAGCAGTACTTC. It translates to CAIQLEVGSYEQYF.

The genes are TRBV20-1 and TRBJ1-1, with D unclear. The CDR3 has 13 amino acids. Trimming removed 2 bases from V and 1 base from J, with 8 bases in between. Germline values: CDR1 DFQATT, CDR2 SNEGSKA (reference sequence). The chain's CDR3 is CSARTETNTEAFF. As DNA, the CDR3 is TGCAGTGCTAGAACGGAAACGAACACTGAAGCTTTCTTT.

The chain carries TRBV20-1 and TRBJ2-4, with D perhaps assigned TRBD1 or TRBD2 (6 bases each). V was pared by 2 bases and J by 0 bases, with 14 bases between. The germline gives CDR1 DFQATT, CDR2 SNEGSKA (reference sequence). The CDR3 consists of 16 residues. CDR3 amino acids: CSARWGAGLAKNIQYF. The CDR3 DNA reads TGCAGTGCTAGATGGGGGGCGGGGTTAGCCAAAAACATTCAGTACTTC.

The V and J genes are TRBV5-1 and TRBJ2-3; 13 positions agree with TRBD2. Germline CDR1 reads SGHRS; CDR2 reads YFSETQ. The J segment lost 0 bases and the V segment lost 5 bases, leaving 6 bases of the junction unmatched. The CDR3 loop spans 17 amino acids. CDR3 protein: CASRRTSGGLSTDTQYF. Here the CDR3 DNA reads TGCGCCAGCAGACGGACTAGCGGGGGACTTAGCACAGATACGCAGTATTTT.

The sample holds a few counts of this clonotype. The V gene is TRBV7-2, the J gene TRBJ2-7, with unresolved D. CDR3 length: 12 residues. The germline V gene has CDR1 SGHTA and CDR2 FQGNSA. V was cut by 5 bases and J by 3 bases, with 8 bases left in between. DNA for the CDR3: TGTGCCAGCAGCATCCTGGGCTACGAGCAGTACTTC. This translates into CASSILGYEQYF.

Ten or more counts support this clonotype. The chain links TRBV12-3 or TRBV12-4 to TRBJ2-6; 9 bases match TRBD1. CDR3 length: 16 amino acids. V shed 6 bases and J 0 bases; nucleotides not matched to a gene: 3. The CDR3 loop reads CASSWTGVSGANVLTF. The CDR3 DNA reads TGTGCCAGCAGCTGGACAGGGGTCTCTGGGGCCAACGTCCTGACTTTC.

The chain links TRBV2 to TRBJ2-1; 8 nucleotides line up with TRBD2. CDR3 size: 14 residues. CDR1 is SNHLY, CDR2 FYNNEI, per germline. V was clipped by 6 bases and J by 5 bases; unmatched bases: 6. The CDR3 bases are TGTGCCAGCAGACCGGGACTAGGCCACAATGAGCAGTTCTTC. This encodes CASRPGLGHNEQFF.

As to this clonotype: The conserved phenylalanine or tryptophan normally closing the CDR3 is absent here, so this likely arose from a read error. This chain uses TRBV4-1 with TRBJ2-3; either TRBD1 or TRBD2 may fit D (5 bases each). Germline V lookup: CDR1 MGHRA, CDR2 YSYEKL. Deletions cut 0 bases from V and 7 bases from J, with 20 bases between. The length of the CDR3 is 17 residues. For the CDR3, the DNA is TGCGCCAGCAGCCAAGATAATTTCCGGGACCCTACCCATACGCAGTATTTA. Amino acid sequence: CASSQDNFRDPTHTQYL.

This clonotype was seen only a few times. The DNA of the CDR3 is TGTGCCAGCAGCCAAGTCGAGCGGGGGGGCTGGGAGACCCAGTACTTC. This codes for CASSQVERGGWETQYF. The V call is TRBV14, the J call TRBJ2-5; TRBD2 aligns across 10 bases. The CDR3 loop spans 16 amino acids. Germline CDR1 and CDR2: SGHDN and FVKESK. V dropped 1 base and J dropped 5; count of bases not matched to a gene: 7. The whole variable domain, remainder taken from reference TRBV14 and TRBJ2-5, is EAGVTQFPSHSVIEKGQTVTLRCDPISGHDNLYWYRRVMGKEIKFLLHFVKESKQDESGMPNNRFLAERTGGTYSTLKVQPAELEDSGVYFCASSQVERGGWETQYFGPGTRLLVL.